The clone carrying this T cell receptor (beta chain) has a count of ten or more. Amplification of TCR beta CDR3 regions was performed using RNA transcripts as template. A first-round RT-PCR of the TCR CDR3 used the HTBI primer set. One entry per CDR3 protein results from TCRdb running MiXCR on the multiplex PCR reads. This repertoire shows roughly 510,000 distinct CDR3 sequences, about 20% found once; its top ten account for around 27%. This sample stems from a study of T cells in Graves' hyperthyroidism and ophthalmopathy. Sequenced sample: blood. The sequence derives from a man aged 18 to 35 with Graves' hyperthyroidism.

The CDR3 DNA sequence: TGTGCCAGCAGTCCTTCGGGACAGGGGGGCACTGAAGCTTTCTTT. It specifies CASSPSGQGGTEAFF. The V call is TRBV28, the J call TRBJ1-1, with 11 bases lining up with TRBD1. This CDR3 comprises 15 residues. J was trimmed by 4 bases and V by 5 bases; bases with no gene match: 6. Germline V gene lookup returns CDR1 MDHEN and CDR2 SYDVKM.